A selection of T cell receptor beta chains follows, all from one sample in a study of blood T cell repertoires in COVID-19. Using immunoSEQ multiplex PCR, the repertoire was profiled, and TCRdb retains in-frame clones only, with some absent. The sample records approximately 100,000 clones, roughly 86% being singletons. Sample: peripheral blood. The origin of the receptors is a man aged 50-60 years with acute or convalescent COVID-19. CDR3s include the opening cysteine and the closing phenylalanine or tryptophan. A D gene is named only where the DNA matches it firmly. The listing skips clone size in some rows; elsewhere it reads once, few, many or a size class.

TRBJ1-1	TRBV5-1	TRBD1	NA	TGCGCCAGCAGCTCGGTGGGCGGGACAGCGAATTTTCAAATGAACACTGAAGCTTTCTTT	CASSSVGGTANFQMNTEAFF
TRBJ2-2	TRBV5-4	TRBD1	NA	TGTGCCAGCAGCTCACCTCGACAGGGCGGGGAGCTGTTTTTT	CASSSPRQGGELFF
TRBJ1-1	TRBV9	NA	NA	TGTGCCAGCAGCGCGGTACCGACAAGTCGGGCGGGAAACACTGAAGCTTTCTTT	CASSAVPTSRAGNTEAFF
TRBJ1-6	TRBV19	TRBD1	NA	TGTGCCAGTAGTAATCGGCCGCACAGGGGGCCCATTTCACCCCTCCACTTT	CASSNRPHRGPISPLHF
TRBJ1-1	TRBV5-4	NA	NA	TGTGCCAGCAGGGAGGCGACAGGCCTCGCCACTGAAGCTTTCTTT	CASREATGLATEAFF
TRBJ1-1	TRBV6-5	TRBD1	NA	TGTGCCAGCAAAGCTACAGGGGGCTTAACTGAAGCTTTCTTT	CASKATGGLTEAFF
TRBJ2-1	TRBV28	NA	few	TGTGCCAGCACGTCAGCGGATGAGCAGTTCTTC	CASTSADEQFF
TRBJ2-7	TRBV5-6	NA	NA	TGTGCCAGCAGCCAGTCAGGGGCGTTAAGTTGGGAGCAGTACTTC	CASSQSGALSWEQYF
TRBJ1-5	TRBV2	NA	NA	TGTGCCAGCAGTGGGGGGGGACCGGGTCAGCCCCAGCATTTT	CASSGGGPGQPQHF
TRBJ1-4	TRBV5-1	TRBD1	NA	TGCGCCAGCAGCTTGGTGACAGGGATTAATGAAAAACTGTTTTTT	CASSLVTGINEKLFF
TRBJ2-7	TRBV11-2	NA	NA	TGTGCCAGCAGTTTAGGACGGGAAAATCTTTACGAGCAGTACTTC	CASSLGRENLYEQYF
TRBJ1-2	TRBV6-5	NA	NA	TGTGCCAGCCGATCAGGGGATCTTGGTGGTGGCTACACCTTC	CASRSGDLGGGYTF
TRBJ2-2	TRBV9	NA	NA	TGTGCCAGCAGCGTAGATAATACTGCGGGAACCGGGGAGCTGTTTTTT	CASSVDNTAGTGELFF
TRBJ1-5	TRBV3-1/TRBV3-2	TRBD1	NA	TGTGCCAGCAGCTTCAGACAGGGGAATCAGCCCCAGCATTTT	CASSFRQGNQPQHF
TRBJ2-1	TRBV9	TRBD2	NA	TGTGCCAGCAGCCCCCTAGGTAGCGGGAACGGTAATGAGCAGTTCTTC	CASSPLGSGNGNEQFF
TRBJ2-1	TRBV11-3	NA	NA	TGTGCCAGCAGCTTAGAGGGGACTTCACCCTACAATGAGCAGTTCTTC	CASSLEGTSPYNEQFF
TRBJ2-7	TRBV7-9	NA	NA	TGTGCCAGCAGCTTCCCCTTAGACTACGAGCAGTACTTC	CASSFPLDYEQYF
TRBJ1-2	TRBV5-1	NA	NA	TGCGCCAGCAGCTTTGGAGATGCGAGATACTATGGCTACACCTTC	CASSFGDARYYGYTF
TRBJ1-1	TRBV11-3	NA	NA	TGTGCCAGCAGCTCCCCCCTCCCTCGAGCCACTGAAGCTTTCTTT	CASSSPLPRATEAFF
TRBJ1-1	TRBV10-1	TRBD1	few	TGCGCCAGCAGTGAGTCGACAGGGATCGGTGAAGCTTTCTTT	CASSESTGIGEAFF
TRBJ2-7	TRBV5-5	NA	NA	TGTGCCAGCAGCTTGGCCTTCGGGAGTTCTTACGAGCAGTACTTC	CASSLAFGSSYEQYF
TRBJ2-3	TRBV7-9	NA	NA	TGTGCCAGCAGTAGGTCGGGGGGCACAGATACGCAGTATTTT	CASSRSGGTDTQYF
TRBJ2-1	TRBV11-2	NA	NA	TGTGCCAGCAGCTTAGTACAGGGTACCTACAATGAGCAGTTCTTC	CASSLVQGTYNEQFF
TRBJ1-4	TRBV4-1	TRBD1	few	TGCGCCAGCAGCCCCGACAGGGGAGTAAATGAAAAACTGTTTTTT	CASSPDRGVNEKLFF
TRBJ2-1	TRBV18	NA	NA	TGTGCCAGCTCACCATTAGTCGCCTCCTACAATGAGCAGTTCTTC	CASSPLVASYNEQFF
TRBJ2-1	TRBV5-1	NA	NA	TGCGCCAGCAGCTTGGTCATTAATGAGCAGTTCTTC	CASSLVINEQFF
TRBJ1-1	TRBV6-5	NA	few	TGTGCCAGCATCTTGAGGAGGGGATTCACTGAAGCTTTCTTT	CASILRRGFTEAFF
TRBJ2-1	TRBV14	TRBD2	NA	TGTGCCAGCAGCCAAGGAGTCCTAGCGGGAAGGGAGCAGTTCTTC	CASSQGVLAGREQFF
TRBJ2-1	TRBV19	TRBD2	NA	TGTGCCAGTAGTGCCCGAGCGGGAGGAGGCTTCAATGAGCAGTTCTTC	CASSARAGGGFNEQFF
TRBJ2-1	TRBV7-2	TRBD2	NA	TGTGCCAGCAGCCAGGGGACTAGCGGGAGAGGGAATGAGCAGTTCTTC	CASSQGTSGRGNEQFF
TRBJ2-7	TRBV7-2	NA	few	TGTGCCAGCAGCTATAAGGCAGAGGGTTCCTACGAGCAGTACTTC	CASSYKAEGSYEQYF
TRBJ1-1	TRBV7-9	NA	NA	TGTGCCAGCAGCTTGGTCTCTAGCGGGAACACTGAAGCTTTCTTT	CASSLVSSGNTEAFF
TRBJ1-2	TRBV28	TRBD1	NA	TGTGCCAGCAGTATTGGGACAGGGCCTAGCTATGGCTACACCTTC	CASSIGTGPSYGYTF
TRBJ1-5	TRBV6-5	NA	NA	TGTCCCCTCGTCGGTGAGGGGCCCCAGCATTTT	CPLVGEGPQHF
TRBJ2-3	TRBV11-3	TRBD2	NA	TGTGCCAGCAGCTCGACTAGCGAGAGCACAGATACGCAGTATTTT	CASSSTSESTDTQYF
TRBJ2-1	TRBV9	TRBD2	NA	TGTGCCAGCAGCGTAGCTAGCGGGAGGGCCAATGAGCAGTTCTTC	CASSVASGRANEQFF
TRBJ2-2	TRBV18	NA	NA	TGTGCCAGCTCCCCGACAGCATCCGGGGAGCTGTTTTTT	CASSPTASGELFF
TRBJ2-1	TRBV3-1/TRBV3-2	TRBD1	NA	TGTGCCAGCAGCCGCGGACAGGGCACGTCCTACAATGAGCAGTTCTTC	CASSRGQGTSYNEQFF
TRBJ2-7	TRBV10-3	TRBD2	NA	TGTGCCATCAGTAGCTCTAGCGGTCCCTCCTACGAGCAGTACTTC	CAISSSSGPSYEQYF
TRBJ1-2	TRBV4-1	TRBD1	NA	TGCGCCAGCAGCCAGGGACAGCCCGCTAACTATGGCTACACCTTC	CASSQGQPANYGYTF
TRBJ2-5	TRBV2	NA	NA	TGTGCCAGCAGAGGGGGAGGGGGCCAAGAGACCCAGTACTTC	CASRGGGGQETQYF
TRBJ1-5	TRBV24-1	NA	NA	TGTGCCACCAGTGATCCCGGGGTGCGCAATCAGCCCCAGCATTTT	CATSDPGVRNQPQHF
TRBJ2-2	TRBV5-1	TRBD1	NA	TGCGCCAGCAGCCCGGGGACAGGTCTTGGCGGGGAGCTGTTTTTT	CASSPGTGLGGELFF
TRBJ1-1	TRBV5-4	TRBD1	NA	TGTGCCAGCAGGAGTGGGACAGGAAAACTGAACACTGAAGCTTTCTTT	CASRSGTGKLNTEAFF
TRBJ2-7	TRBV6-6	TRBD2	NA	TGTGCCAGCAGTTACGTTCACTCGGGGGGCTACGAGCAGTACTTC	CASSYVHSGGYEQYF